This T cell receptor (beta chain) was observed in a study of blood T cells in healthy people across ages. In its sample, this clonotype was seen a few times. Antigen: not known. Through a sample-barcoded 5' primer and a J-beta primer mix, a second PCR was run for roughly 7 to 11 cycles. TCRdb re-called the 5' RACE reads through MiXCR, storing one row per CDR3 protein. Seen here are around 1,700,000 distinct CDR3 sequences, 28% observed once, and the top ten hold approximately 7.7%. CDR3 length: 15 amino acids. V lost 3 bases, J lost 2 bases, and 14 bases lay in between. Germline loops: CDR1 SGDLS, CDR2 YYNGEE. Study-level points and caveats: CMV status of donors was unknown, possibly confounding expanded clonotype changes. Correlation between TCR beta diversity and naive T cell percentage was strong. A greater number of naive CD4+ cells and higher diversity distinguished long-lived donors from aged donors.

Sequencing was done on a sample of blood. This clonotype originated in a woman between 25 and 40 years old in good health. The rearrangement links TRBV9 to TRBJ1-2; tentative D call: TRBD1 (6 bases). This CDR3 is CASSGPVGGNYGYTF. The DNA for the CDR3 is TGTGCCAGCAGCGGCCCCGTTGGGGGCAACTATGGCTACACCTTC.